These 18 T cell receptor beta chains came from one sample sequenced in a study of CD8+CD57+ T cells in acquired aplastic anemia. The use of genomic DNA as template underpinned the TCR beta VDJ and CDR3 profiling. MiXCR was run by TCRdb on the reads, yielding one entry per CDR3 protein. The sample lists about 210,000 distinct CDR3 sequences, over 60% occurring once. The sequencing input was sorted CD4+, CD8+, or CD8+CD57+ T cells (not recorded which) from PBMCs. Source of these receptors: a human donor in good health.

The table lists this clonotype with many counts. V usage is TRBV29-1 and J usage is TRBJ2-3; TRBD2 agrees at 12 bases. Germline CDR1 SQVTM, CDR2 ANQGSEA. Trimming removed 0 bases from V and 6 bases from J; junction bases left unmatched: 7. CDR3 size: 16 residues. DNA of the CDR3: TGCAGCGTTGAAGATTGGAAGACTAGCGGGAGCGATACGCAGTATTTT. This translates into CSVEDWKTSGSDTQYF.

This clonotype was detected many times. This chain joins TRBV2 and TRBJ2-3; the D is unclear. This CDR3 is 15 amino acids long. V lost 7 bases, J lost 0 bases, and 14 bases lay in between. Germline lookup yields CDR1 SNHLY and CDR2 FYNNEI. The CDR3 is CASTQLIPSTDTQYF. CDR3 DNA sequence: TGTGCCAGCACCCAATTAATCCCTAGCACAGATACGCAGTATTTT. The full variable domain, its missing parts supplied by reference TRBV2 and TRBJ2-3, is EPEVTQTPSHQVTQMGQEVILRCVPISNHLYFYWYRQILGQKVEFLVSFYNNEISEKSEIFDDQFSVERPDGSNFTLKIRSTKLEDSAMYFCASTQLIPSTDTQYFGPGTRLTVL.

This chain joins TRBV4-1 and TRBJ1-1; perhaps TRBD1 as D (5 bases). Per germline, CDR1 MGHRA and CDR2 YSYEKL. V lost 4 bases and J 5 bases, leaving 14 bases between the germline ends. The CDR3 extends over 14 amino acids. The CDR3 sequence is CASSPGTADTEAFF. The CDR3, as DNA: TGCGCCAGCAGCCCCGGGACGGCCGATACTGAAGCTTTCTTT.

This clonotype was seen repeatedly, ten times or more. The V call is TRBV10-1, the J call TRBJ1-6; possible D gene TRBD1, 6 bases. CDR1 and CDR2 from the germline V gene are WNHNN and SYGVQD (reference sequence). CDR3 length: 16 amino acids. V lost 8 bases and J 0 bases, leaving 14 bases between the germline ends. CDR3 amino acids: CASVGGPSSYNSPLHF. The CDR3 DNA sequence: TGCGCCAGCGTTGGGGGCCCCAGCTCCTATAATTCACCCCTCCACTTT.

This clonotype was observed once. The chain couples TRBV20-1 to TRBJ2-3; 7 bases align to TRBD1. The J segment lost 6 bases and the V segment lost 0 bases, leaving 3 bases of the junction unmatched. Germline V gene data show CDR1 as DFQATT and CDR2 as SNEGSKA (reference sequence). This CDR3 contains 13 residues. The CDR3 reads CSARDTTGDTQYF. The CDR3 DNA sequence: TGCAGTGCTAGAGATACGACAGGGGATACGCAGTATTTT.

The chain is built from TRBV20-1 and TRBJ2-7, with 9 bases identical to TRBD2. V lost 1 base, J lost 0 bases, and 7 bases stayed unmatched. The CDR3 extends over 16 amino acids. Germline V gene sequence: CDR1 DFQATT, CDR2 SNEGSKA (reference sequence). The CDR3 bases are TGCAGTGCTAGAGGCCGAGCGGGAGGCCCCTCCTACGAGCAGTACTTC. It yields the protein CSARGRAGGPSYEQYF.

This clonotype appeared a single time. Without the conserved terminal phenylalanine or tryptophan, this CDR3 likely stems from a read error. The chain is built from TRBV20-1 and TRBJ2-7; D remains ambiguous. Germline V gene lookup returns CDR1 DFQATT and CDR2 SNEGSKA (reference sequence). The CDR3 consists of 11 residues. The V and J ends lost 4 bases and 3 bases respectively, with 7 bases between them. CDR3 nucleotide sequence: TGCAGTGCTACACCCCTCTACGAGCAGTACTCC. Amino acids: CSATPLYEQYS.

The chain is built from TRBV9 and TRBJ1-6; 9 nucleotides match TRBD1. In germline, CDR1 is SGDLS, CDR2 YYNGEE. This CDR3 comprises 14 residues. The J segment lost 9 bases and the V segment lost 3 bases, leaving 4 bases of the junction unmatched. The CDR3 spells CASSAQGASSPLHF. The CDR3 DNA follows: TGTGCCAGCAGCGCACAGGGGGCCAGTTCACCCCTCCACTTT.

This clonotype was picked up many times. The CDR3 sequence is CASSPGGGEFNEQFF. In nucleotides, the CDR3 is TGTGCCAGCAGCCCGGGAGGGGGCGAGTTCAATGAGCAGTTCTTC. The rearrangement joins TRBV6-4 to TRBJ2-1; weak D call: TRBD2 (8 bases). CDR1 is MRHNA and CDR2 is SNTAGT in the germline V gene. The CDR3 runs 15 residues. Trimming removed 6 bases from V and 6 bases from J, with 18 bases in between.

The chain joins TRBV25-1 to TRBJ2-5, with D possibly being TRBD2 (5 bases). This CDR3 is 15 amino acids long. Trimming shortened V by 4 bases and J by 2 bases, and 14 bases separated the two germline ends. Per the germline V gene, CDR1 is MGHDK and CDR2 is SYGVNS. The CDR3 spells CASSGWGGGQETQYF. For the CDR3, the DNA is TGTGCCAGCAGTGGTTGGGGTGGAGGACAAGAGACCCAGTACTTC.

This clonotype was seen repeatedly, ten times or more. The rearrangement uses TRBV6-5 and TRBJ2-7; 11 bases align to TRBD2. The CDR3 has 15 residues. Germline CDR1 reads MNHEY; CDR2 reads SVGAGI. The junction had 7 bases not matched to a gene; V was cut back by 6 bases and J by 3 bases. The CDR3 region has the DNA TGTGCCAGCAGGTTAGCGGGAGGGCCGGTCTACGAGCAGTACTTC. Protein sequence: CASRLAGGPVYEQYF.

With regard to this clonotype: This may be a read error, as it is one base from a much larger clone. The chain uses TRBV6-4 and TRBJ2-7, with D perhaps TRBD2 (6 bases). The CDR3 consists of 13 residues. Germline V gene sequence: CDR1 MRHNA, CDR2 SNTAGT. V was shortened by 6 bases and J by 4 bases, with 13 bases between the two germline ends. In DNA form, the CDR3 reads TGTGCCAGCAGGCCGGGACTTATTTACGAGCAGTACTTC. It specifies CASRPGLIYEQYF.

This clonotype was picked up a small number of times. The chain combines TRBV7-2 with TRBJ1-2, with TRBD1 identical over 8 bases. Germline loops: CDR1 SGHTA, CDR2 FQGNSA. V was clipped by 1 base and J by 6 bases; unmatched bases: 4. The CDR3 runs to 14 residues. The CDR3 DNA sequence: TGTGCCAGCAGCTTAGGGGCAGGGGGCAATGGCTACACCTTC. Translating it yields CASSLGAGGNGYTF. Full variable domain (missing parts from reference TRBV7-2 and TRBJ1-2): GAGVSQSPSNKVTEKGKDVELRCDPISGHTALYWYRQSLGQGLEFLIYFQGNSAPDKSGLPSDRFSAERTGGSVSTLTIQRTQQEDSAVYLCASSLGAGGNGYTFGSGTRLTVV.

The rearrangement links TRBV19 to TRBJ2-5; 8 bases agree with TRBD1. V lost 3 bases, J lost 4 bases, and 1 base stayed unmatched. There are 13 residues in the CDR3. Germline assignment: CDR1 LNHDA and CDR2 SQIVND (reference sequence). DNA for the CDR3: TGTGCCAGTAGTATTCAGGGGGCAGAGACCCAGTACTTC. It is translated as CASSIQGAETQYF.

The V and J genes are TRBV12-3 or TRBV12-4 and TRBJ2-2; 7 nucleotides align to TRBD2. The trim removed 5 bases at V and 6 bases at J, leaving 3 bases unmatched. The CDR3 contains 13 residues. The CDR3 DNA reads TGTGCCAGCAGTCCCGGGGGGTCCGGGGAGCTGTTTTTT. Its translation is CASSPGGSGELFF.

To note about this clonotype: A much larger clone differs by one base, so this may be a read error. V usage is TRBV3-1 and J usage is TRBJ2-7, with D perhaps TRBD2 (5 bases). Germline CDR1 is LGHDT and CDR2 is YNNKEL (reference sequence). V lost 4 bases to trimming and J lost 2 bases, with 15 bases between them. The CDR3 consists of 15 residues. CDR3 DNA: TGTGCCAGCAGCCTAAACCAGGACTTAACCTACGAGCAGTACTTC. Its protein is CASSLNQDLTYEQYF.

The chain combines TRBV7-9 with TRBJ2-7; weak D call: TRBD2 (5 bases). V was cut by 3 bases and J by 3 bases, with 9 bases left in between. This CDR3 spans 13 amino acids. Germline CDR1 SEHNR, CDR2 FQNEAQ (reference sequence). This CDR3 is CASSFPGSYEQYF. The CDR3 nucleotides read TGTGCCAGCAGCTTCCCGGGAAGCTACGAGCAGTACTTC.

This chain links TRBV6-6 with TRBJ1-2; possibly TRBD1 for D (5 bases). The germline V gene has CDR1 MNHNY and CDR2 SVGAGI (reference sequence). Trimming left V 3 bases short and J 8 bases short, with 13 bases between. CDR3 length: 13 amino acids. The CDR3 coding sequence is TGTGCCAGCAGTTATTATGGGGCGGAGGGCTACACCTTC. It codes for CASSYYGAEGYTF.